These 20 T cell receptor beta chains were all obtained from the same sample, sequenced in a study of T cells in Graves' hyperthyroidism and ophthalmopathy. Amplification of TCR beta CDR3 regions used RNA as the template. HTBI primers were the set used in a first-round RT-PCR of the TCR CDR3. Via MiXCR, TCRdb re-called the multiplex PCR reads, giving one row per CDR3 protein. Here the sample spans 600,000 to 900,000 distinct CDR3 sequences, around 17% being singletons. Sequences were obtained from blood. These receptors were collected from a man aged 18 to 29 with Graves' hyperthyroidism.

This chain joins TRBV5-8 and TRBJ1-5; D is possibly TRBD1 (5 bases). The CDR3 is made up of 15 amino acids. V lost 2 bases and J lost 4, with 13 bases in between. Germline V gives CDR1 SGHTS, CDR2 YDEGEE. The CDR3 nucleotides read TGTGCCAGCAGCTTTCGCAGGGCCAGGAATCAGCCCCAGCATTTT. Translation: CASSFRRARNQPQHF. Supplemented by reference TRBV5-8 and TRBJ1-5, the full variable domain reads EAGVTQSPTHLIKTRGQQATLRCSPISGHTSVYWYQQALGLGLQFLLWYDEGEERNRGNFPPRFSGRQFPNYSSELNVNALELEDSALYLCASSFRRARNQPQHFGDGTRLSIL.

The chain joins TRBV4-1 to TRBJ1-2; 11 bases match TRBD1. J lost 7 bases, V lost 0 bases, and 4 bases had no gene match. The CDR3 sequence is 15 residues long. Germline CDR1 is MGHRA and CDR2 is YSYEKL. CDR3 loop: CASSQDPDRGLGYTF. DNA for the CDR3: TGCGCCAGCAGCCAAGATCCGGACAGGGGGCTTGGCTACACCTTC.

Ten or more counts support this clonotype. The chain has TRBV2 and TRBJ2-3, with D unresolved. V dropped 7 bases and J dropped 0 bases, with 5 bases sitting between them. Germline CDR1 SNHLY, CDR2 FYNNEI. CDR3 length: 12 residues. The CDR3 here is CASKGSTDTQYF. The DNA for the CDR3 is TGTGCCAGCAAAGGGAGCACAGATACGCAGTATTTT.

The chain employs TRBV2 and TRBJ2-7; the D is unclear. Trimming took 7 bases from V and 3 from J, leaving 10 bases between them. CDR3 length: 12 residues. Germline V gene lookup returns CDR1 SNHLY and CDR2 FYNNEI. The CDR3 DNA follows: TGTGCCAGCACCATTCTCGGCTACGAGCAGTACTTC. Its translation: CASTILGYEQYF.

This clonotype was counted a few times. The chain is built from TRBV19 and TRBJ2-7; D is ambiguous. This CDR3 region has 14 residues. Deletions cut 7 bases from V and 2 bases from J, with 15 bases between. CDR1 and CDR2 (germline): LNHDA, SQIVND (reference sequence). This CDR3 is CASTVAGGAYEQYF. For the CDR3, the DNA is TGTGCCAGTACTGTCGCTGGCGGAGCCTACGAGCAGTACTTC.

This clonotype was seen only a few times. The chain couples TRBV20-1 to TRBJ2-2; possibly TRBD2 for D (6 bases). Germline V gene sequence: CDR1 DFQATT, CDR2 SNEGSKA (reference sequence). The CDR3 spans 13 residues. V lost 5 bases, J lost 3 bases, and 10 bases lay in between. CDR3 DNA: TGCAGTGCTTTAGGGACTGACACCGGGGAGCTGTTTTTT. Residues: CSALGTDTGELFF.

This rearrangement joins TRBV6-9 to TRBJ1-1; TRBD1 matches 8 bases. V lost 6 bases to trimming and J lost 0 bases; unmatched junction nucleotides: 12. Germline V gene lookup returns CDR1 MNHGY and CDR2 SVAAGI. The CDR3 spans 17 residues. The CDR3 nucleotides read TGTGCCAGCAGCTACGGCGGCCGGACAGGGTTGAACACTGAAGCTTTCTTT. As protein: CASSYGGRTGLNTEAFF.

In its sample, this clonotype was seen a few times. The chain is built from TRBV13 and TRBJ2-7; 8 nucleotides agree with TRBD2. CDR3 length: 15 residues. The germline V gene encodes CDR1 PRHDT and CDR2 FYEKMQ (reference sequence). V shed 5 bases, J shed 2 bases, and the junction held 8 bases outside the gene matches. The DNA of the CDR3 is TGTGCCAGCAGCGCCGGGACTAGAGGACCCTACGAGCAGTACTTC. Protein product: CASSAGTRGPYEQYF.

Points on this clonotype: No conserved phenylalanine or tryptophan is present at the end of the CDR3, so a read error is the likely explanation. Here the CDR3 DNA reads TGTGCCAACAGCCCCAGGACAGGGGGGGTTAACACTGAAGCTTTCTCT. Translating gives CANSPRTGGVNTEAFS. The chain carries TRBV7-2 and TRBJ1-1, with 10 bases aligning to TRBD1. Germline-derived CDR1 and CDR2 are SGHTA and FQGNSA. The CDR3 spans 16 residues.

The V call is TRBV14, the J call TRBJ2-4; TRBD1 agrees at 7 bases. V was pared by 0 bases and J by 3 bases, with 2 bases of the junction left unmatched. Germline assignment: CDR1 SGHDN and CDR2 FVKESK. The CDR3 runs to 15 residues. The CDR3 loop reads CASSQDWDSKNIQYF. In nucleotides, the CDR3 is TGTGCCAGCAGCCAAGATTGGGACAGCAAAAACATTCAGTACTTC.

This clonotype was counted between two and nine times. The V call is TRBV20-1, the J call TRBJ2-1; D not certain. Germline V lookup: CDR1 DFQATT, CDR2 SNEGSKA (reference sequence). V shed 3 bases and J shed 6 bases, with 9 bases lying between them. CDR3 size: 12 residues. The CDR3 region has the DNA TGCAGTGCTAGCCAGAGATTCAATGAGCAGTTCTTC. Amino acid sequence: CSASQRFNEQFF.

This chain links TRBV27 with TRBJ1-5; D unclear. The CDR3 length is 14 residues. CDR1 MNHEY and CDR2 SMNVEV come from the germline V gene (reference sequence). Trimming cost V 0 bases and J 5 bases, with 8 bases left between them. The CDR3 protein is CASSLSYGDQPQHF. The CDR3 coding sequence is TGTGCCAGCAGTTTATCGTACGGGGATCAGCCCCAGCATTTT.

This clonotype was seen repeatedly, ten times or more. The chain carries TRBV18 and TRBJ2-1; D is possibly TRBD1 (5 bases). Trimming left V 6 bases short and J 5 bases short, with 11 bases between. This CDR3 contains 13 residues. The germline CDR1 and CDR2 sequences are KGHSH and LQKENI. The CDR3 loop is CASSPGPDNEQFF. CDR3 bases: TGTGCCAGCTCTCCAGGGCCCGACAATGAGCAGTTCTTC.

This clonotype has at least ten counts. The chain couples TRBV3-1 to TRBJ1-1, with D possibly matching TRBD1 (5 bases). Trimming cost V 1 base and J 6 bases, with 9 bases left between them. This CDR3 contains 13 residues. Germline CDR1 LGHDT, CDR2 YNNKEL (reference sequence). This CDR3 is CASSQARAAEAFF. In nucleotides, the CDR3 is TGTGCCAGCAGCCAAGCCAGGGCGGCTGAAGCTTTCTTT.

The count of this clonotype is one. V and J are TRBV6-1 and TRBJ2-3; tentatively, D is TRBD1 (6 bases). V lost 0 bases and J 3 bases, leaving 13 bases between the germline ends. Germline V gene sequence: CDR1 MNHNS, CDR2 SASEGT. The CDR3 is made up of 16 amino acids. This CDR3 reads CASSEASRGGTDTQYF. CDR3 nucleotides: TGTGCCAGCAGTGAAGCCTCCAGGGGTGGGACAGATACGCAGTATTTT.

The genes are TRBV28 and TRBJ2-2; 7 bases line up with TRBD1. J gave up 3 bases and V 7 bases, and 5 bases lay outside the gene matches. CDR1 and CDR2 (germline): MDHEN, SYDVKM. The CDR3 spans 14 residues. Here the CDR3 reads CASNMQGDTGELFF. The CDR3, as DNA: TGTGCCAGCAATATGCAGGGGGACACCGGGGAGCTGTTTTTT.

CDR3 residues: CSAREGGRAGELFF. DNA for the CDR3: TGCAGTGCTAGGGAGGGGGGTCGGGCCGGGGAGCTGTTTTTT. The V call is TRBV20-1, the J call TRBJ2-2, with D perhaps assigned TRBD1 or TRBD2 (6 bases each). Per germline, CDR1 DFQATT and CDR2 SNEGSKA (reference sequence). The CDR3 has 14 residues. Trimming took 3 bases from V and 6 from J, leaving 14 bases between them.

This clonotype was picked up many times. The V gene is TRBV7-9, the J gene TRBJ2-7, with TRBD1 as a possible D gene (5 bases). This CDR3 is built from 14 residues. Germline lookup yields CDR1 SEHNR and CDR2 FQNEAQ (reference sequence). With 5 bases removed from V and 6 bases from J, the gap between germline ends came to 17 bases. The CDR3 sequence is CASSDTGTKGEQYF. The CDR3 nucleotides read TGTGCCAGCAGCGACACAGGTACAAAGGGCGAGCAGTACTTC.

This clonotype was picked up a small number of times. The chain employs TRBV6-4 and TRBJ1-3; possible D gene TRBD1, 5 bases. The V end was cut by 1 base, the J end by 4 bases, with 11 bases between. Germline V lookup: CDR1 MRHNA, CDR2 SNTAGT. This CDR3 has 15 amino acids. CDR3 coding DNA: TGTGCCAGCAGTGACTGGCGGGGGTCAGGAAACACCATATATTTT. This encodes CASSDWRGSGNTIYF.

The J gene is TRBJ1-1, the V gene TRBV11-2; TRBD1 is a possible D gene (6 bases). Germline assignment: CDR1 SGHAT and CDR2 FQNNGV. This CDR3 contains 12 residues. V lost 6 bases and J 7 bases, leaving 12 bases between the germline ends. CDR3 residues: CASRETGFEAFF. For the CDR3, the DNA is TGTGCCAGCAGAGAAACAGGGTTTGAAGCTTTCTTT. The full variable domain, completed using reference TRBV11-2 and TRBJ1-1, is EAGVAQSPRYKIIEKRQSVAFWCNPISGHATLYWYQQILGQGPKLLIQFQNNGVVDDSQLPKDRFSAERLKGVDSTLKIQPAKLEDSAVYLCASRETGFEAFFGQGTRLTVV.